This entry concerns a single TCR beta chain. Its antigen is still unknown. CDR3 length: 16 residues. V gave up 4 bases and J gave up 5 bases; unmatched junction bases: 11. Germline V gives CDR1 SGHNT, CDR2 YYREEE (reference sequence). The data are from a study of identifying expanded T cells in peripheral blood. The repertoire was sequenced with immunoSEQ multiplex PCR; TCRdb's copy has only in-frame clones and lacks some. The top ten clones hold about a sixth of a sample with under 120,000 clones, 75% to 90% of them seen once. Study-wide findings and caveats: Variance in clone template counts between approximately 2-week samples significantly increased with total template count across all healthy donors.

The sample comprised blood. The clonotype comes from a person aged 18 to 70 in good health. The chain couples TRBV5-4 to TRBJ2-3, with 9 bases aligning to TRBD2. CDR3 amino acids: CASSDIGAGGRDTQYF. The CDR3 DNA follows: TGTGCCAGCAGCGATATAGGTGCGGGGGGGAGAGATACGCAGTATTTT.